This T cell receptor (beta chain) emerged from a study of blood T cells in healthy people across ages. This clonotype was seen ten or more times. The total RNA that was extracted per sample amounted to at least 5 micrograms. Through a sample-barcoded 5' primer and a J-beta primer mix, a second PCR was run for roughly 6 to 12 cycles. TCRdb re-called the 5' RACE reads through MiXCR, storing one row per CDR3 protein. The repertoire holds hundreds of thousands of distinct CDR3 sequences, with roughly 32% as singletons. This CDR3 is 14 amino acids long. The germline V and J ends were trimmed by 8 bases and 11 bases, with 22 bases remaining between them. Per the germline V gene, CDR1 is MDHEN and CDR2 is SYDVKM.

Sequencing used blood. The clonotype was recovered from a woman older than 75 in good health. The genes are TRBV28 and TRBJ1-5, with TRBD1 as a possible D gene (5 bases). The DNA of the CDR3 is TGTGCCAGCCCCCCTGGGACGTCGGTTGGAGCCCAGCATTTT. Protein: CASPPGTSVGAQHF.